The 28 T cell receptor beta chains below were found in one sample sequenced in a study of CD8 T cells in Susac syndrome. Reverse transcription of about 0.45 to 1 ug RNA was carried out with random hexamers. TCRdb processed the immunoSEQ multiplex PCR reads anew with MiXCR; each CDR3 protein has one entry. The sample gives hundreds of thousands of distinct CDR3 sequences, about 95% of which show up once; over 0.15% is in the top ten. Sequenced: CD4+ T cells from PBMCs. The receptor source for this set is a human donor with Susac syndrome.

The V and J genes are TRBV5-4 and TRBJ2-6; no clear D. Germline loops: CDR1 SGHNT, CDR2 YYREEE (reference sequence). The CDR3 loop spans 16 amino acids. V shed 3 bases and J shed 0 bases, with 10 bases lying between them. The CDR3 is CASSSPAISGANVLTF. The CDR3 DNA reads TGTGCCAGCAGCTCGCCAGCCATCTCTGGGGCCAACGTCCTGACTTTC.

The V gene is TRBV10-3, the J gene TRBJ1-3; D is ambiguous. CDR1 and CDR2 from the germline V gene are ENHRY and SYGVKD. The germline V and J ends were trimmed by 6 bases and 4 bases, with 16 bases remaining between them. The CDR3 consists of 15 residues. The CDR3 sequence: CAIRPSAADGNTIYF. CDR3 in DNA: TGTGCCATCAGACCAAGTGCGGCAGACGGAAACACCATATATTTT.

This clonotype appeared a single time. CDR3 region: CASKLAEGQLYEQYF. The CDR3 DNA reads as TGCGCCAGCAAGCTAGCCGAGGGGCAGTTATACGAGCAGTACTTC. V usage is TRBV5-1 and J usage is TRBJ2-7, with D perhaps being TRBD1 or TRBD2 (5 bases each). Trimming took 6 bases from V and 4 from J, leaving 20 bases between them. Germline V gives CDR1 SGHRS, CDR2 YFSETQ. This CDR3 contains 15 residues.

The chain links TRBV3-1 to TRBJ1-4; unclear D gene. V shed 4 bases and J shed 5 bases, with 11 bases lying between them. From germline, CDR1 is LGHDT and CDR2 YNNKEL (reference sequence). CDR3 size: 14 residues. CDR3 loop: CASSPGTANEKLFF. In DNA, the CDR3 is TGTGCCAGCAGCCCCGGAACAGCAAATGAAAAACTGTTTTTT.

The chain links TRBV29-1 to TRBJ2-5; D may be TRBD1 (6 bases). Trimming removed 6 bases at V and 4 bases at J, with 12 bases between. This CDR3 contains 12 residues. Germline CDR1 SQVTM, CDR2 ANQGSEA. The CDR3: CSVDGQIETQYF. CDR3 bases: TGCAGCGTCGACGGACAGATAGAGACCCAGTACTTC. The full variable domain, completed using reference TRBV29-1 and TRBJ2-5, is SAVISQKPSRDICQRGTSLTIQCQVDSQVTMMFWYRQQPGQSLTLIATANQGSEATYESGFVIDKFPISRPNLTFSTLTVSNMSPEDSSIYLCSVDGQIETQYFGPGTRLLVL.

The V and J genes are TRBV12-3 or TRBV12-4 and TRBJ2-2; D is perhaps TRBD2 (5 bases). Trimming shortened V by 1 base and J by 6 bases, and 12 bases separated the two germline ends. The CDR3 is 15 amino acids. The CDR3: CASSLGARRSGELFF. As DNA, the CDR3 is TGTGCCAGCAGTTTAGGGGCTAGGAGGTCCGGGGAGCTGTTTTTT.

The V and J genes are TRBV10-3 and TRBJ2-5, with D uncertain. The V and J ends lost 0 bases and 2 bases respectively, with 10 bases between them. The CDR3 length is 15 residues. The germline gives CDR1 ENHRY, CDR2 SYGVKD. The CDR3 DNA sequence: TGTGCCATCAGTGAGTCGCCCGGGCAGCAAGAGACCCAGTACTTC. Its translation: CAISESPGQQETQYF.

The chain recombines TRBV9 with TRBJ2-3; D not resolved. The germline CDR1 and CDR2 sequences are SGDLS and YYNGEE. The germline V and J ends were trimmed by 0 bases and 3 bases, with 2 bases remaining between them. The CDR3 totals 12 residues. CDR3 DNA sequence: TGTGCCAGCAGCGTAGCTACAGATACGCAGTATTTT. Protein product: CASSVATDTQYF.

The chain links TRBV7-9 to TRBJ2-2; 9 bases align to TRBD1. CDR1 and CDR2 from the germline V gene are SEHNR and FQNEAQ (reference sequence). The CDR3 has 14 amino acids. V lost 6 bases and J lost 6; bases outside the gene matches: 5. The DNA of the CDR3 is TGTGCCAGCAGGAAAGGGACAGGGCCCGGGGAGCTGTTTTTT. Protein product: CASRKGTGPGELFF.

The chain uses TRBV5-4 and TRBJ2-2, with D unresolved. The germline CDR1 and CDR2 sequences are SGHNT and YYREEE (reference sequence). The CDR3 contains 15 residues. V gave up 0 bases and J gave up 4 bases, with 10 bases separating them. CDR3: CASSLDLWGTGELFF. The CDR3, as DNA: TGTGCCAGCAGCTTGGACCTCTGGGGCACCGGGGAGCTGTTTTTT.

The chain joins TRBV11-2 to TRBJ1-5; D gene unclear. V was cut by 0 bases and J by 4 bases, with 10 bases left in between. Germline lookup yields CDR1 SGHAT and CDR2 FQNNGV. CDR3 length: 15 residues. In DNA, the CDR3 is TGTGCCAGCAGCTTAGAGGGGTTACCTAATCAGCCCCAGCATTTT. This encodes CASSLEGLPNQPQHF.

Comments on this clonotype: One end of the junction varies from germline; a read error may be responsible. The chain recombines TRBV11-2 with TRBJ1-4; 7 bases agree with TRBD1. Germline lookup yields CDR1 SGHAT and CDR2 FQNNGV. This CDR3 has 15 residues. CDR3 sequence: CASSFGGTANEKLFF. CDR3 coding DNA: TGTGCCAGCAGCTTTGGGGGGACAGCTAACGAAAAACTGTTTTTT.

The chain links TRBV14 to TRBJ2-1; the D call may be TRBD1 or TRBD2 (5 bases each). Germline CDR1 reads SGHDN; CDR2 reads FVKESK. V shed 2 bases and J shed 6 bases, with 8 bases lying between them. The CDR3 totals 13 residues. CDR3 DNA sequence: TGTGCCAGCAGCCAACTTGGGGGCAATGAGCAGTTCTTC. Translating gives CASSQLGGNEQFF.

CDR3 DNA: TGTGCCAGCAGCTCCCTCTTGACGGCCGGGGGATTAGACGAGCAGTACTTC. Protein sequence: CASSSLLTAGGLDEQYF. V is TRBV4-2 and J is TRBJ2-7; D may be TRBD2 (6 bases). The CDR3 contains 17 residues. The V gene lost 5 bases and the J gene lost 5 bases, with 25 bases spanning the gap. From germline, CDR1 is LGHNA and CDR2 YNFKEQ.

V and J are TRBV18 and TRBJ1-6; D remains unclear. V gave up 5 bases and J gave up 9 bases, with 11 bases separating them. Germline-derived CDR1 and CDR2 are KGHSH and LQKENI. The CDR3 is 13 residues long. CDR3: CASSSDAISPLHF. In DNA form, the CDR3 reads TGTGCCAGCTCATCCGATGCGATTTCACCCCTCCACTTT.

V and J are TRBV29-1 and TRBJ2-7; 7 nucleotides match TRBD1. V lost 5 bases and J lost 2; bases outside the gene matches: 9. CDR3 length equals 14 residues. Germline V CDR1 and CDR2: SQVTM, ANQGSEA. The CDR3 here is CSVMDRSPPYEQYF. As DNA, the CDR3 is TGCAGCGTTATGGACAGGAGCCCCCCCTACGAGCAGTACTTC.

The chain recombines TRBV11-2 with TRBJ2-5; a weak D match, TRBD1 (5 bases). The CDR3 covers 14 residues. V lost 7 bases to trimming and J lost 4 bases, with 16 bases between them. Germline V gives CDR1 SGHAT, CDR2 FQNNGV. Here the CDR3 reads CASTRARTTETQYF. The CDR3 DNA reads TGTGCCAGCACCCGAGCACGGACAACAGAGACCCAGTACTTC. Looking up the rest from reference TRBV11-2 and TRBJ2-5 gives the full variable domain: EAGVAQSPRYKIIEKRQSVAFWCNPISGHATLYWYQQILGQGPKLLIQFQNNGVVDDSQLPKDRFSAERLKGVDSTLKIQPAKLEDSAVYLCASTRARTTETQYFGPGTRLLVL.

This clonotype has only one observation. The genes are TRBV20-1 and TRBJ1-5; possible D gene TRBD1, 5 bases. Germline CDR1 DFQATT, CDR2 SNEGSKA (reference sequence). This CDR3 comprises 14 residues. With 3 bases removed from V and 3 bases from J, the gap between germline ends came to 12 bases. This CDR3 is CSASAGRYNQPQHF. DNA for the CDR3: TGCAGTGCTAGCGCAGGGCGCTACAATCAGCCCCAGCATTTT.

J is TRBJ1-1 and V is TRBV14; unclear D gene. V was cut by 4 bases and J by 4 bases, with 10 bases left in between. The CDR3 has 13 amino acids. Germline assignment: CDR1 SGHDN and CDR2 FVKESK. Here the CDR3 reads CASSLGLSTEAFF. DNA of the CDR3: TGTGCCAGCAGCCTTGGACTTTCCACTGAAGCTTTCTTT. The variable domain in full, with the rest retrieved from reference TRBV14 and TRBJ1-1, is EAGVTQFPSHSVIEKGQTVTLRCDPISGHDNLYWYRRVMGKEIKFLLHFVKESKQDESGMPNNRFLAERTGGTYSTLKVQPAELEDSGVYFCASSLGLSTEAFFGQGTRLTVV.

The chain couples TRBV2 to TRBJ1-4; D not resolved. Germline V lookup: CDR1 SNHLY, CDR2 FYNNEI. CDR3 length equals 15 residues. With 4 bases removed from V and 6 bases from J, the gap between germline ends came to 15 bases. This chain's CDR3 is CASSGATRGYEKLFF. Written as DNA, the CDR3 is TGTGCCAGCAGTGGGGCCACTCGGGGATATGAAAAACTGTTTTTT.

This chain links TRBV7-8 with TRBJ1-2; 8 bases line up with TRBD1. Germline values: CDR1 SGHVS, CDR2 FQNEAQ. This CDR3 has 18 amino acids. Trimming removed 0 bases from V and 8 bases from J; junction bases left unmatched: 17. The CDR3 nucleotides are TGTGCCAGCAGCTTAGCCCTCAGCTTAGGCAGGGGGCTTCAGGGCTACACCTTC. Amino acids: CASSLALSLGRGLQGYTF.

The V gene is TRBV3-1, the J gene TRBJ2-5; 9 bases map to TRBD1. Germline V gene sequence: CDR1 LGHDT, CDR2 YNNKEL (reference sequence). CDR3 length: 14 amino acids. V was clipped by 3 bases and J by 5 bases; unmatched bases: 4. CDR3 amino acids: CASSQGQGAETQYF. The CDR3 DNA is TGTGCCAGCAGCCAGGGACAGGGAGCGGAGACCCAGTACTTC.

The V and J genes are TRBV29-1 and TRBJ1-1; a weak D match, TRBD1 (6 bases). The germline V and J ends were trimmed by 6 bases and 7 bases, with 18 bases remaining between them. The germline gives CDR1 SQVTM, CDR2 ANQGSEA. The CDR3 has 13 residues. In nucleotides, the CDR3 is TGCAGCGTCCCTCAACAGGGTGTAGGTGAAGCTTTCTTT. Translating gives CSVPQQGVGEAFF.

The rearrangement joins TRBV10-3 to TRBJ2-3; 13 bases agree with TRBD2. This CDR3 is 14 amino acids long. CDR1 is ENHRY and CDR2 is SYGVKD in the germline V gene. V shed 4 bases and J 8 bases; nucleotides not matched to a gene: 3. The CDR3: CAISGGTSGTTQYF. The CDR3 DNA reads TGTGCCATCAGTGGGGGGACTAGCGGGACTACGCAGTATTTT.

This chain links TRBV2 with TRBJ2-7; perhaps D is TRBD1 or TRBD2 (5 bases each). This CDR3 region has 13 residues. Germline values: CDR1 SNHLY, CDR2 FYNNEI. With 6 bases removed from V and 7 bases from J, the gap between germline ends came to 16 bases. The CDR3 is CASRRDGEEEQYF. The CDR3 bases are TGTGCCAGCAGACGGGACGGAGAGGAGGAGCAGTACTTC.

The V gene is TRBV28, the J gene TRBJ1-5, with D unclear. This CDR3 has 16 amino acids. Trimming shortened V by 6 bases and J by 2 bases, and 17 bases separated the two germline ends. Per germline, CDR1 MDHEN and CDR2 SYDVKM. The CDR3 here is CASSPNAGPRNQPQHF. In DNA, the CDR3 is TGTGCCAGCAGCCCCAACGCAGGCCCCCGCAATCAGCCCCAGCATTTT.

The genes are TRBV5-4 and TRBJ1-4; D is ambiguous. The CDR3 extends over 14 amino acids. The V and J ends lost 3 bases and 7 bases respectively, with 13 bases between them. From germline, CDR1 is SGHNT and CDR2 YYREEE (reference sequence). CDR3 protein: CASSSSLRVEKLFF. CDR3 DNA sequence: TGTGCCAGCAGCTCTTCACTTAGGGTTGAAAAACTGTTTTTT.

This rearrangement joins TRBV19 to TRBJ1-1; D gene ambiguous. The germline V and J ends were trimmed by 6 bases and 3 bases, with 8 bases remaining between them. CDR3 length: 12 residues. In germline, CDR1 is LNHDA, CDR2 SQIVND (reference sequence). CDR3: CASSRRDTEAFF. As DNA, the CDR3 is TGTGCCAGTAGCCGCCGGGACACTGAAGCTTTCTTT.